The rows below give T cell receptor beta chains drawn from one sample of a study of blood T cell repertoires in COVID-19. The assay was immunoSEQ multiplex PCR, and TCRdb's table has in-frame clones only and misses some. The sample holds about 350,000 clones, 85% to 90% seen once. The sample consisted of PBMCs or T cells enriched from blood (not recorded which). Receptor source: a woman aged 25 to 45 who had been exposed to COVID-19. CDR3s include the opening cysteine and the closing phenylalanine or tryptophan. D genes are given only for firm matches. Size tells how often a clone was seen (once, few, many) or the class of an expanded clone, and some rows leave it out.

TRBD2	few	TRBV7-6	TRBJ2-1	CASSLTPDGGSRDEQFF	TGTGCCAGCAGCTTAACCCCTGATGGCGGGAGTAGGGATGAGCAGTTCTTC
TRBD2	-	TRBV19	TRBJ2-1	CASSIGTSGAGYNEQFF	TGTGCCAGTAGTATTGGGACTAGCGGGGCCGGGTACAATGAGCAGTTCTTC
-	-	TRBV2	TRBJ2-4	CASSEGWQGQNIQYF	TGTGCCAGCAGTGAAGGGTGGCAGGGGCAAAACATTCAGTACTTC
-	-	TRBV6-4	TRBJ2-7	CASSAGASSSYEQYF	TGTGCCAGCTCTGCGGGGGCGTCGAGCTCCTACGAGCAGTACTTC
-	-	TRBV20-1	TRBJ1-2	CSASPRYTF	TGCAGTGCCTCTCCCCGCTACACCTTC
-	-	TRBV25-1	TRBJ2-7	CASSEYDDTYEQYF	TGTGCCAGCAGTGAATACGATGACACCTACGAGCAGTACTTC
-	-	TRBV6-5	TRBJ2-2	CASTDFTGELFF	TGTGCCAGCACCGACTTCACCGGGGAGCTGTTTTTT
TRBD1	-	TRBV10-3	TRBJ1-4	CAISDPRAKSGTGSEKLFF	TGTGCCATCAGTGACCCCAGAGCCAAATCCGGGACAGGAAGTGAAAAACTGTTTTTT
-	-	TRBV5-1	TRBJ1-1	CASSIAGQTEAFF	TGCGCCAGCAGTATTGCGGGGCAGACTGAAGCTTTCTTT
-	-	TRBV28	TRBJ2-7	CASSFSRASYEQYF	TGTGCCAGCAGTTTTAGCAGAGCCTCCTACGAGCAGTACTTC
-	-	TRBV18	TRBJ1-1	CASSLGGVDAFF	TGTGCCAGCTCACTGGGCGGGGTGGACGCTTTCTTT
TRBD2	-	TRBV19	TRBJ2-2	CASSKGLAGASNTGELFF	TGTGCCAGTAGTAAAGGACTAGCGGGAGCGTCGAACACCGGGGAGCTGTTTTTT
-	-	TRBV5-4	TRBJ1-2	CASSLEGGWGYTF	TGTGCCAGCAGCTTGGAAGGGGGTTGGGGCTACACCTTC
-	once	TRBV27	TRBJ2-5	CASSHPRQGQETQYF	TGTGCCAGCAGTCACCCCCGGCAGGGGCAAGAGACCCAGTACTTC
-	-	TRBV7-8	TRBJ1-2	CASRLQDNYGYTF	TGTGCCAGCAGGCTTCAGGATAACTATGGCTACACCTTC
TRBD1	-	TRBV28	TRBJ1-4	CASSSRDRGREKLFF	TGTGCCAGCAGTTCCAGGGACAGGGGGCGCGAAAAACTGTTTTTT
-	few	TRBV19	TRBJ2-3	CASSIGEMIDTQYF	TGTGCCAGTAGTATAGGGGAGATGATTGATACGCAGTATTTT
-	-	TRBV30	TRBJ1-2	CAWSSRGPSYGYTF	TGTGCCTGGAGTTCCAGAGGGCCGAGCTATGGCTACACCTTC
-	-	TRBV7-6	TRBJ1-1	CASSGGSRAFF	TGTGCCAGCAGCGGGGGGAGTAGAGCTTTCTTT
TRBD2	-	TRBV3-1/TRBV3-2	TRBJ2-1	CASSQALAGGNEQFF	TGTGCCAGCAGCCAAGCCCTAGCGGGAGGAAATGAGCAGTTCTTC
TRBD1	once	TRBV3-1/TRBV3-2	TRBJ2-3	CASSHRQGEADTQYF	TGTGCCAGCAGCCACCGACAGGGCGAAGCAGATACGCAGTATTTT
-	few	TRBV11-2	TRBJ1-6	CASSLEWSAQSPLHF	TGTGCCAGCAGCTTAGAGTGGTCAGCGCAATCACCCCTCCACTTT
TRBD1	-	TRBV6-1	TRBJ1-2	CASSERGTGLYGYTF	TGTGCCAGCAGTGAGAGAGGGACAGGGCTCTATGGCTACACCTTC
TRBD2	-	TRBV5-4	TRBJ2-1	CASSFWLAGLDEQFF	TGTGCCAGCAGCTTTTGGCTAGCGGGACTGGATGAGCAGTTCTTC
TRBD1	-	TRBV5-6	TRBJ2-2	CASSLKRTGDTGELFF	TGTGCCAGCAGCTTGAAAAGGACAGGGGACACCGGGGAGCTGTTTTTT
TRBD1	-	TRBV5-1	TRBJ2-7	CASSSWDSTYEQYF	TGCGCCAGCAGCTCCTGGGACAGCACCTACGAGCAGTACTTC
-	-	TRBV5-1	TRBJ1-2	CASSLGQNNYGYTF	TGCGCCAGCAGCTTGGGACAAAATAACTATGGCTACACCTTC